This TCR beta chain was observed in a study of blood T cells in healthy people across ages. Study-wide points: The percentage of naive T cells correlated strongly with TCR beta diversity.

This clonotype has just a few counts. The antigen remains undetermined. V was cut by 3 bases and J by 2 bases, with 10 bases left in between. The CDR3 is 14 amino acids. CDR1 is MNHEY, CDR2 SVGAGI, per germline. A sample-barcoded 5' primer and a J-beta primer mix were used in a second PCR of about 7 to 12 cycles. The template-switch adaptor, which had 12 random nucleotides, put a tag on each cDNA molecule. Researchers report that each sample yielded at least 3 million CDR3-containing paired-end reads. TCRdb independently ran MiXCR on the 5' RACE reads; one entry per CDR3 protein. The sample holds roughly 1.5 million distinct CDR3 sequences, about 42% seen once.

The TCR sequence derives from a woman aged 18-29 years in good health. Sequencing was performed on blood. The chain is built from TRBV6-5 and TRBJ1-2; D uncertain. DNA for the CDR3: TGTGCCAGCAGTTATTTAGGAGGGAACTATGGCTACACCTTC. Translation gives CASSYLGGNYGYTF.